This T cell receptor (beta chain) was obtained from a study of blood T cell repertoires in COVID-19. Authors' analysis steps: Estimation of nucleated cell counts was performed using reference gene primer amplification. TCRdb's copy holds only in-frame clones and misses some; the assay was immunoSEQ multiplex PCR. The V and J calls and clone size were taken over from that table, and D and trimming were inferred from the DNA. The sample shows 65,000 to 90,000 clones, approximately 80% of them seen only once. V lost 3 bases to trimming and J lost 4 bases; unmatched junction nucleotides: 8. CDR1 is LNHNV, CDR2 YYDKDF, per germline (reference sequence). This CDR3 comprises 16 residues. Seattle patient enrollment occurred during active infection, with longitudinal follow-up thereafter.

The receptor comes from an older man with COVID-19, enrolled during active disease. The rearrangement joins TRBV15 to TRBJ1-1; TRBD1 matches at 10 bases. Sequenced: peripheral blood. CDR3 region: CATSRRDRGRVTEAFF. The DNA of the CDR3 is TGTGCCACCAGCAGGAGGGACAGGGGCCGAGTCACTGAAGCTTTCTTT.